This T cell receptor beta chain stems from a study of PD-1 blockade in classical Hodgkin lymphoma. The CDR3 runs to 14 residues. Trimming took 7 bases from V and 3 from J, leaving 13 bases between them. Germline V gives CDR1 SNHLY, CDR2 FYNNEI. Method: immunoSEQ multiplex PCR; TCRdb's copy keeps in-frame clones and lacks some. The sample consists of 15,000 to 20,000 clones, about three quarters of them appearing once. Time point reported: cycle 4 day 1 (C4D1), after around six weeks of nivolumab. Each patient relapsed following autologous stem cell transplantation, and prior brentuximab vedotin exposure differed. Thawed PBMCs yielded CD4+ T cells through magnetic negative selection.

This specimen consisted of CD4+ T cells from blood, obtained before the fourth cycle of nivolumab. J is TRBJ1-5 and V is TRBV2; the D is unclear. The source of this sequence is a human donor with classical Hodgkin lymphoma. The CDR3 spells CASTLTANNQPQHF. DNA for the CDR3: TGTGCCAGCACCCTAACTGCCAACAATCAGCCCCAGCATTTT.